The 20 T cell receptor beta chains below all came from one sample that was sequenced in a study of OX40 agonist ivuxolimab in advanced cancers. Some clones are missing from TCRdb's copy, which holds only in-frame ones; the method was immunoSEQ multiplex PCR. The data show around 80,000 clones, about 85% seen once. Here the sequenced sample was CD4+ or CD8+ T cells sorted from blood, taken in a trial of the OX40 agonist ivuxolimab. The receptors shown here come from an adult with an advanced solid tumor such as melanoma, head and neck, liver or kidney cancer.

The chain joins TRBV6-5 to TRBJ2-2; D remains unclear. V lost 7 bases and J 7 bases, leaving 7 bases between the germline ends. The CDR3 sequence is 11 residues long. Germline V gene data show CDR1 as MNHEY and CDR2 as SVGAGI. The CDR3 DNA is TGTGCCAGCACCACCGGCGGGGAGCTGTTTTTT. The encoded protein is CASTTGGELFF.

The gene calls are TRBV28 and TRBJ1-1, with 7 bases identical to TRBD1. Germline V gene data show CDR1 as MDHEN and CDR2 as SYDVKM. The CDR3 has 14 amino acids. V gave up 5 bases and J gave up 10 bases; unmatched junction bases: 13. This CDR3 is CASSPTGQSMGAFF. The CDR3 coding sequence is TGTGCCAGCAGTCCTACGGGACAGTCGATGGGAGCTTTCTTT.

The chain employs TRBV6-5 and TRBJ2-5; no reliable D call. Germline V gene lookup returns CDR1 MNHEY and CDR2 SVGAGI. Trimming stripped 9 bases from V and 5 bases from J, with 7 bases between. The CDR3 loop spans 10 amino acids. The CDR3 nucleotides are TGTGCCAGGGTTAGGGAGACCCAGTACTTC. It yields the protein CARVRETQYF.

The rearrangement links TRBV11-2 to TRBJ2-1, with 8 bases aligning to TRBD2. With V trimmed by 1 base and J by 4 bases, 9 bases remained unmatched. The length of the CDR3 is 17 residues. The germline CDR1 and CDR2 sequences are SGHAT and FQNNGV. The CDR3 sequence is CASSLVASSGSYNEQFF. CDR3 DNA sequence: TGTGCCAGCAGCTTAGTGGCCTCGAGCGGGAGTTACAATGAGCAGTTCTTC. The whole variable domain, filled in from reference TRBV11-2 and TRBJ2-1, reads EAGVAQSPRYKIIEKRQSVAFWCNPISGHATLYWYQQILGQGPKLLIQFQNNGVVDDSQLPKDRFSAERLKGVDSTLKIQPAKLEDSAVYLCASSLVASSGSYNEQFFGPGTRLTVL.

The chain links TRBV5-1 to TRBJ1-6; 7 nucleotides agree with TRBD1. The CDR3 has 13 amino acids. CDR1 SGHRS and CDR2 YFSETQ come from the germline V gene. The J segment lost 13 bases and the V segment lost 7 bases, leaving 11 bases of the junction unmatched. CDR3 sequence reads: CASRIDREPPLHF. CDR3 DNA: TGCGCCAGCCGGATTGACAGGGAACCCCCCCTCCACTTT.

This chain uses TRBV5-1 with TRBJ1-1; unclear D gene. CDR1 and CDR2 (germline): SGHRS, YFSETQ. This CDR3 contains 13 residues. V lost 0 bases, J lost 2 bases, and 5 bases lay in between. The CDR3 protein is CASSLAANTEAFF. The CDR3, as DNA: TGCGCCAGCAGCTTGGCCGCTAACACTGAAGCTTTCTTT.

This clone was seen just once. The chain uses TRBV7-9 and TRBJ1-4; 9 bases match TRBD1. V trimming: 5 bases; J trimming: 4 bases; junction bases outside the gene matches: 17. Per germline, CDR1 SEHNR and CDR2 FQNEAQ (reference sequence). The CDR3 loop spans 19 amino acids. The CDR3 region has the DNA TGTGCCAGCAGCAGCTTATTAGGGACAGGGCCAGACCTTAATGAAAAACTGTTTTTT. Its protein product is CASSSLLGTGPDLNEKLFF.

This chain uses TRBV2 with TRBJ1-5, with 8 bases lining up with TRBD1. Germline V CDR1 and CDR2: SNHLY, FYNNEI. V was pared by 7 bases and J by 2 bases, with 4 bases of the junction left unmatched. This CDR3 is built from 14 residues. The CDR3 is CASTPGQGNQPQHF. The CDR3 DNA reads as TGTGCCAGCACCCCGGGACAGGGCAATCAGCCCCAGCATTTT.

The chain combines TRBV10-3 with TRBJ2-3; TRBD2 aligns across 7 bases. The ends lost 6 bases at V and 1 base at J; junction bases unmatched: 13. Germline assignment: CDR1 ENHRY and CDR2 SYGVKD. The CDR3 spans 17 residues. CDR3 in amino acids: CAISPAGAGVGTDTQYF. The CDR3 DNA reads as TGTGCCATCAGCCCAGCTGGGGCGGGGGTGGGCACAGATACGCAGTATTTT.

V is TRBV7-6 and J is TRBJ1-5, with 7 bases lining up with TRBD1. The V segment lost 4 bases and the J segment 5 bases; nucleotides outside the gene matches: 5. CDR1 and CDR2 (germline): SGHVS, FNYEAQ. The CDR3 has 14 amino acids. CDR3 sequence: CASSSLQGDQPQHF. CDR3 coding DNA: TGTGCCAGCAGCTCCTTGCAGGGGGATCAGCCCCAGCATTTT.

The chain couples TRBV5-6 to TRBJ2-7; D is ambiguous. Germline V CDR1 and CDR2: SGHDT, YYEEEE. V was clipped by 4 bases and J by 0 bases, with 8 bases between them. There are 13 residues in the CDR3. CDR3 coding DNA: TGTGCCAGCAGCCCTGGGATCTCCTACGAGCAGTACTTC. Protein product: CASSPGISYEQYF.

This clone was seen only once. The chain employs TRBV11-3 and TRBJ2-1; TRBD2 might be the D (6 bases). Germline V lookup: CDR1 SGHNT, CDR2 YENEEA. V shed 1 base and J shed 6 bases, with 16 bases lying between them. The CDR3 is made up of 16 amino acids. CDR3 residues: CASSLGGTSNVNEQFF. The CDR3 coding sequence is TGTGCCAGCAGCTTAGGCGGGACCTCAAATGTCAATGAGCAGTTCTTC.

This chain uses TRBV7-9 with TRBJ2-7, with TRBD2 as a possible D gene (7 bases). The germline gives CDR1 SEHNR, CDR2 FQNEAQ (reference sequence). V lost 1 base and J lost 10, with 11 bases in between. This CDR3 region has 12 residues. CDR3 protein: CASSLGGGVQYF. CDR3 coding DNA: TGTGCCAGCAGCTTAGGGGGGGGCGTCCAGTACTTC.

CDR3: CATSPRASAGANVLTF. Written as DNA, the CDR3 is TGTGCCACCAGCCCCAGAGCGTCAGCCGGGGCCAACGTCCTGACTTTC. The chain employs TRBV15 and TRBJ2-6; no firm D call. The ends were cut back, 5 bases at V and 4 bases at J, with 15 bases in the middle. This CDR3 region has 16 residues. Germline V gene sequence: CDR1 LNHNV, CDR2 YYDKDF (reference sequence).

The chain joins TRBV5-1 to TRBJ2-6, with D perhaps matching TRBD1 (5 bases). CDR1 is SGHRS, CDR2 YFSETQ, per germline. Trimming left V 0 bases short and J 3 bases short, with 7 bases between. This CDR3 is built from 15 residues. The CDR3 loop is CASSLEGVGANVLTF. The CDR3 DNA follows: TGCGCCAGCAGCTTGGAAGGGGTTGGGGCCAACGTCCTGACTTTC.

Details on this clone: One end of the junction varies from germline; a read error may be responsible. This chain links TRBV30 with TRBJ1-6; D may be TRBD1 (5 bases). The CDR3 is 15 residues long. Per the germline V gene, CDR1 is GTSNPN and CDR2 is SVGIG (reference sequence). The CDR3 DNA sequence: TGTGCCTGGGGTGTATATCAGGGTACCTCTTCACCCCTCCACTTT. Translating gives CAWGVYQGTSSPLHF.

The rearrangement uses TRBV12-5 and TRBJ1-1, with 7 bases lining up with TRBD1. CDR1 is LGHNT, CDR2 FRNRAP, per germline. The CDR3 runs 14 residues. J lost 3 bases, V lost 3 bases, and 4 bases had no gene match. The CDR3 region is CASGFRGGDTEAFF. CDR3 in DNA: TGTGCTAGTGGTTTCAGGGGGGGCGACACTGAAGCTTTCTTT.

The chain is built from TRBV7-2 and TRBJ1-2, with TRBD1 matching over 7 bases. With 5 bases clipped from V and 2 bases from J, the junction kept 5 bases outside the gene matches. Looked up from germline, CDR1 is SGHTA and CDR2 is FQGNSA. The CDR3 consists of 14 residues. CDR3 DNA: TGTGCCAGCAGCGGCATGACAGGGAACTATGGCTACACCTTC. Its translation is CASSGMTGNYGYTF. Supplemented by reference TRBV7-2 and TRBJ1-2, the full variable domain reads GAGVSQSPSNKVTEKGKDVELRCDPISGHTALYWYRQSLGQGLEFLIYFQGNSAPDKSGLPSDRFSAERTGGSVSTLTIQRTQQEDSAVYLCASSGMTGNYGYTFGSGTRLTVV.

The genes are TRBV6-5 and TRBJ1-5, with D possibly matching TRBD1 (5 bases). This CDR3 contains 14 residues. CDR1 MNHEY and CDR2 SVGAGI come from the germline V gene. V gave up 2 bases and J gave up 3 bases, with 8 bases separating them. The CDR3 protein is CASSYRGFNQPQHF. The CDR3 coding sequence is TGTGCCAGCAGTTACAGGGGTTTCAATCAGCCCCAGCATTTT.

The chain has TRBV9 and TRBJ1-1; D is perhaps TRBD1 (6 bases). The CDR3 has 13 residues. V shed 2 bases and J shed 3 bases, with 8 bases lying between them. The germline CDR1 and CDR2 sequences are SGDLS and YYNGEE. DNA for the CDR3: TGTGCCAGCAGCGTGAGGGGGGACACTGAAGCTTTCTTT. As protein: CASSVRGDTEAFF.